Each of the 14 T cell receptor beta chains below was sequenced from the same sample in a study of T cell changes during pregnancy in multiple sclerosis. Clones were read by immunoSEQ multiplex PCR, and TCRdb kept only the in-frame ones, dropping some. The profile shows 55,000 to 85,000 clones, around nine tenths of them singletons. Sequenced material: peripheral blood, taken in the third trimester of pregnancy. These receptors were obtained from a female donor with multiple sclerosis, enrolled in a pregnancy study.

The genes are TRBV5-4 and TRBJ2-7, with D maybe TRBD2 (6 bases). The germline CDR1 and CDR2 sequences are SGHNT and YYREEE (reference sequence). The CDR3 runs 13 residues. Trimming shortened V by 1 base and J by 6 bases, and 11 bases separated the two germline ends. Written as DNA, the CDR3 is TGTGCCAGCAGCTTGAGACTAGACGGCGAGCAGTACTTC. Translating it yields CASSLRLDGEQYF.

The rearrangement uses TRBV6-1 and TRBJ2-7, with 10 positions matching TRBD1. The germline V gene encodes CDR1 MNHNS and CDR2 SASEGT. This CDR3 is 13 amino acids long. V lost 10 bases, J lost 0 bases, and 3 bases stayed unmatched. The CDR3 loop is CATRDRGSYEQYF. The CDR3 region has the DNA TGTGCCACCAGGGACAGGGGCTCCTACGAGCAGTACTTC.

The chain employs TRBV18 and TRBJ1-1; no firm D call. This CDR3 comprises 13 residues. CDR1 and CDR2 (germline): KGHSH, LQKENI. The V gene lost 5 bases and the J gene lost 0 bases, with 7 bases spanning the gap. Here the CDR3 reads CASSLEVNTEAFF. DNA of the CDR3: TGTGCCAGCTCATTAGAGGTGAACACTGAAGCTTTCTTT.

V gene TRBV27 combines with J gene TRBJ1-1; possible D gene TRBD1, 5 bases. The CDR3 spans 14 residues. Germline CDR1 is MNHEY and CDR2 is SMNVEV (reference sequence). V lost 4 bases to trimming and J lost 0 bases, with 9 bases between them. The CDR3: CASSSPGLNTEAFF. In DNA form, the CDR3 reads TGTGCCAGCAGTTCTCCAGGGTTGAACACTGAAGCTTTCTTT.

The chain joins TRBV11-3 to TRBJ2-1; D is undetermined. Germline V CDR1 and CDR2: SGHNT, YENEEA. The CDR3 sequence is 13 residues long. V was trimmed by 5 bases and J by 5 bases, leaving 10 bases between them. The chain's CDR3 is CASSVYNNNEQFF. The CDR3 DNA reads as TGTGCCAGCAGCGTATACAACAACAATGAGCAGTTCTTC. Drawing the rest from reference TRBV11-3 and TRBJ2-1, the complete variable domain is EAGVVQSPRYKIIEKKQPVAFWCNPISGHNTLYWYLQNLGQGPELLIRYENEEAVDDSQLPKDRFSAERLKGVDSTLKIQPAELGDSAVYLCASSVYNNNEQFFGPGTRLTVL.

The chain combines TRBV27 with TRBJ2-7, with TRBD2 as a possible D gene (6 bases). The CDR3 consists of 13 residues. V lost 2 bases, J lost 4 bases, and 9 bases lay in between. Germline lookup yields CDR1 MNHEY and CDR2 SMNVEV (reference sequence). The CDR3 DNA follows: TGTGCCAGCAGTTTAAATAGCGGATACGAGCAGTACTTC. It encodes CASSLNSGYEQYF.

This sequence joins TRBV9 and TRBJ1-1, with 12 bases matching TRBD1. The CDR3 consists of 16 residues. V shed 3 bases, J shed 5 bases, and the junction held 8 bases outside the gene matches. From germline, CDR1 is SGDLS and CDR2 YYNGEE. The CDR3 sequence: CASSAGQGASWTEAFF. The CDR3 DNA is TGTGCCAGCAGCGCGGGACAGGGGGCGTCTTGGACTGAAGCTTTCTTT.

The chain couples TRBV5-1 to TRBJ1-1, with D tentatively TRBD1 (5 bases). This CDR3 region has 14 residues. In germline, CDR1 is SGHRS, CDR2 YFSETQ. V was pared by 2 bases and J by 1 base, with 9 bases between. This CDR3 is CASSFSDKNTEAFF. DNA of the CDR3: TGCGCCAGCAGCTTCTCGGACAAGAACACTGAAGCTTTCTTT.

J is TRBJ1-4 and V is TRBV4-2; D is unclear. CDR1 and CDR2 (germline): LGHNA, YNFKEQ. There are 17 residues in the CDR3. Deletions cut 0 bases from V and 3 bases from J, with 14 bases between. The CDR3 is CASSQDIGSEANEKLFF. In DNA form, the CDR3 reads TGTGCCAGCAGCCAAGATATCGGCAGTGAGGCTAATGAAAAACTGTTTTTT.

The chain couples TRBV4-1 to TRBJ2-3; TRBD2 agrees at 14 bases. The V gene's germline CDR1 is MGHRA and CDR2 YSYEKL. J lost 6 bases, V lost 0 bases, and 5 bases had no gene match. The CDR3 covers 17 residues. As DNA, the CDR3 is TGCGCCAGCAGCCAAGATCCGGGACTAGCGGGAGAGGATACGCAGTATTTT. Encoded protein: CASSQDPGLAGEDTQYF.

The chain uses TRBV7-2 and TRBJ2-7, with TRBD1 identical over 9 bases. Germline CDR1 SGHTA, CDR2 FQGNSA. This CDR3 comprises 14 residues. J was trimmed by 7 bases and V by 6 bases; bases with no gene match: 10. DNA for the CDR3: TGTGCCAGCAGGCCCGGGACAGGGTCTGGAGAGCAGTACTTC. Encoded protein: CASRPGTGSGEQYF.

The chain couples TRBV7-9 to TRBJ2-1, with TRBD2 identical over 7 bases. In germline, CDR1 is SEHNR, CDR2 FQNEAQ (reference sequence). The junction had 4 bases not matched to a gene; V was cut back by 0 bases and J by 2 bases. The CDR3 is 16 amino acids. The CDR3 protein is CASSLAQRDPYNEQFF. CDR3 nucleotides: TGTGCCAGCAGCTTAGCCCAGCGGGACCCCTACAATGAGCAGTTCTTC.

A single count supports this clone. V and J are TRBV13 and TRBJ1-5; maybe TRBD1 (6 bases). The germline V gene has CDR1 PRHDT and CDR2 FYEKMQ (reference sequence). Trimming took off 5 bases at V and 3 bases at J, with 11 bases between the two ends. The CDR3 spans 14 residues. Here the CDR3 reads CASSLDRFNQPQHF. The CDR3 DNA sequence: TGTGCCAGCAGCCTTGACAGGTTCAATCAGCCCCAGCATTTT.

This CDR3 reads CAILRDRMNTEAFF. As DNA, the CDR3 is TGTGCCATTCTCCGGGACAGAATGAACACTGAAGCTTTCTTT. The rearrangement joins TRBV10-3 to TRBJ1-1; TRBD1 matches at 7 bases. CDR1 and CDR2 from the germline V gene are ENHRY and SYGVKD. Losses at the gene ends were 9 bases for V and 0 bases for J; bases not matched to a gene: 7. This CDR3 spans 14 amino acids.